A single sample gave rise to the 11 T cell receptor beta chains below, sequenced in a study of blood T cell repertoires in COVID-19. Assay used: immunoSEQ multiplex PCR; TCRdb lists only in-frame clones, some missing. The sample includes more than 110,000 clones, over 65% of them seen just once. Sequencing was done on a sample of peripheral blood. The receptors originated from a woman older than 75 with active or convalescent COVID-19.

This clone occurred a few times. This chain's CDR3 is CATDRHNGETQYF. CDR3 sequence (DNA): TGCGCCACCGACCGACACAATGGGGAGACCCAGTACTTC. The V and J genes are TRBV23-1 and TRBJ2-5; no firm D call. TRBV23-1 is placed among ORFs of uncertain function. The CDR3 spans 13 residues. Trimming left V 10 bases short and J 5 bases short, with 17 bases between.

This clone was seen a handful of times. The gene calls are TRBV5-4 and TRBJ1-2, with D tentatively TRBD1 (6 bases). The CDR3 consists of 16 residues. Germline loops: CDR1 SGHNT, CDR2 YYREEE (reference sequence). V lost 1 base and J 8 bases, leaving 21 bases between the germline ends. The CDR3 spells CASSLSSRGSGEGYTF. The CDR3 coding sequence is TGTGCCAGCAGCTTGAGCTCGAGGGGGAGCGGGGAAGGCTACACCTTC.

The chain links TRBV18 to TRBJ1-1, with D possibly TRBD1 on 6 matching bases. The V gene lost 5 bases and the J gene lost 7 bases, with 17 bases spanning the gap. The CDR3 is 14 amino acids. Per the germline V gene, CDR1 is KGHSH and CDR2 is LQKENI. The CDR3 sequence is CASSVGGGMIEAFF. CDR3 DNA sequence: TGTGCCAGCTCAGTAGGGGGGGGGATGATTGAAGCTTTCTTT.

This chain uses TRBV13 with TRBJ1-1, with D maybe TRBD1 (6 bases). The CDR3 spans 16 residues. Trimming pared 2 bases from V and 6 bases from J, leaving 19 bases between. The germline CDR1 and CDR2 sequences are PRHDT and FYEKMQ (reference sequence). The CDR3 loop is CASSLRAGQGIPEAFF. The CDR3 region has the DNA TGTGCCAGCAGCTTAAGGGCCGGGCAGGGGATCCCTGAAGCTTTCTTT.

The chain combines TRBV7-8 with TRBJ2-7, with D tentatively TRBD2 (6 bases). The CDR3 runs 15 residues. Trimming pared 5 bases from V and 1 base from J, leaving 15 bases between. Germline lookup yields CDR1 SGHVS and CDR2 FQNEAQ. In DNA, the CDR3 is TGTGCCAGCAGCAGCCGACTAGAAGTATCCTACGAGCAGTACTTC. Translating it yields CASSSRLEVSYEQYF.

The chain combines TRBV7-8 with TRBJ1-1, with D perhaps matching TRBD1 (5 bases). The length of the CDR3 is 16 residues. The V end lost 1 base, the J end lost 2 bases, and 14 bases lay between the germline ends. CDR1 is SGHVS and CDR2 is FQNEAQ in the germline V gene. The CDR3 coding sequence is TGTGCCAGCAGCTTAGGTCTGACAGACCCAAACACTGAAGCTTTCTTT. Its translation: CASSLGLTDPNTEAFF.

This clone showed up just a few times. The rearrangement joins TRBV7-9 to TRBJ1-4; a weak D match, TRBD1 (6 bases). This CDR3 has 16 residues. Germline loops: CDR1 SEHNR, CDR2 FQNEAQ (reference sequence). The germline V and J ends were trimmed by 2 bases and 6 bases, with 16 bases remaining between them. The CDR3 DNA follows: TGTGCCAGCAGCTTAAAAGATCAGGGGATGGATGAAAAACTGTTTTTT. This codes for CASSLKDQGMDEKLFF.

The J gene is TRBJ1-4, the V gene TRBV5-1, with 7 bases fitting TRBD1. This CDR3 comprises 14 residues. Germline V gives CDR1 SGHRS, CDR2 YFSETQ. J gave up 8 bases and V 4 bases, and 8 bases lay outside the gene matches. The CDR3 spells CASSDGTAPEKLFF. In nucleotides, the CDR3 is TGCGCCAGCAGCGACGGGACAGCGCCAGAAAAACTGTTTTTT.

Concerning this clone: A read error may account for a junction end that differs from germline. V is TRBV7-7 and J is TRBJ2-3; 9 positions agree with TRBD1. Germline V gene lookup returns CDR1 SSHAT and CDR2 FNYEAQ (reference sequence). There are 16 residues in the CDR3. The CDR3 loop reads CASSAGTGRATDTQYF. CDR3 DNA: TGTGCTAGCAGCGCCGGGACAGGGAGAGCCACAGATACGCAGTATTTT.

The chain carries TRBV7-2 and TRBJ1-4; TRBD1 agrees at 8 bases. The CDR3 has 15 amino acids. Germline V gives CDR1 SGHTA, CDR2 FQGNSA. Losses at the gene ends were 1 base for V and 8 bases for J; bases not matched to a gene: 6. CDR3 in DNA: TGTGCCAGCAGCTTAGAGAGACAGGGGAAGGAAAAACTGTTTTTT. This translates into CASSLERQGKEKLFF.

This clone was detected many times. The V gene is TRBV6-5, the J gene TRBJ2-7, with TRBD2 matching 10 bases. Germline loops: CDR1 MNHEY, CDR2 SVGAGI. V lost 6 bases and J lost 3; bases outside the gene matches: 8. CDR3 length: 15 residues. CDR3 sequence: CASSLTSGEGYEQYF. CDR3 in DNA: TGTGCCAGCAGCCTAACTAGCGGGGAAGGCTACGAGCAGTACTTC.